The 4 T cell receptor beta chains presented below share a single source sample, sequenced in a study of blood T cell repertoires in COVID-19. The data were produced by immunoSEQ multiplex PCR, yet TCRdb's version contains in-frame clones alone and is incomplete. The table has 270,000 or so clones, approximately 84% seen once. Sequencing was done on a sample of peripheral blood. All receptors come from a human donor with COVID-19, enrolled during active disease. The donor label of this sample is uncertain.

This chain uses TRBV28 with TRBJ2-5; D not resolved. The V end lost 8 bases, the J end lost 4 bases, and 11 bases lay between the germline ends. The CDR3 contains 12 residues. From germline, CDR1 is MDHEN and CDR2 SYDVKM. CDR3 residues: CASFGYGETQYF. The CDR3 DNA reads TGTGCCAGCTTCGGGTATGGAGAGACCCAGTACTTC.

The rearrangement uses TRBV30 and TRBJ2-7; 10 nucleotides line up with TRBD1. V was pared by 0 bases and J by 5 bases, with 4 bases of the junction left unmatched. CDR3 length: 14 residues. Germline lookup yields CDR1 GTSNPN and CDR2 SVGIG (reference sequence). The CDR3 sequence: CAWSVGTGAHEQYF. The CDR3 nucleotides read TGTGCCTGGAGTGTCGGGACAGGGGCCCACGAGCAGTACTTC.

In DNA form, the CDR3 reads TGTGCCAGCAGCGCTAGCGGGACCTACAATGAGCAGTTCTTC. It translates to CASSASGTYNEQFF. The chain employs TRBV9 and TRBJ2-1, with TRBD2 matching 9 bases. This CDR3 is built from 14 residues. CDR1 and CDR2 (germline): SGDLS, YYNGEE. V lost 3 bases to trimming and J lost 2 bases; unmatched junction nucleotides: 0.

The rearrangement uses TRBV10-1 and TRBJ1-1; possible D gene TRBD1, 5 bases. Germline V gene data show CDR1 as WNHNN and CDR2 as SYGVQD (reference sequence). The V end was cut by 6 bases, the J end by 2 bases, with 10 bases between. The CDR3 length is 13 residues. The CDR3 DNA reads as TGCGCCAGCAGGCAGGGTATCAACACTGAAGCTTTCTTT. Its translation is CASRQGINTEAFF.